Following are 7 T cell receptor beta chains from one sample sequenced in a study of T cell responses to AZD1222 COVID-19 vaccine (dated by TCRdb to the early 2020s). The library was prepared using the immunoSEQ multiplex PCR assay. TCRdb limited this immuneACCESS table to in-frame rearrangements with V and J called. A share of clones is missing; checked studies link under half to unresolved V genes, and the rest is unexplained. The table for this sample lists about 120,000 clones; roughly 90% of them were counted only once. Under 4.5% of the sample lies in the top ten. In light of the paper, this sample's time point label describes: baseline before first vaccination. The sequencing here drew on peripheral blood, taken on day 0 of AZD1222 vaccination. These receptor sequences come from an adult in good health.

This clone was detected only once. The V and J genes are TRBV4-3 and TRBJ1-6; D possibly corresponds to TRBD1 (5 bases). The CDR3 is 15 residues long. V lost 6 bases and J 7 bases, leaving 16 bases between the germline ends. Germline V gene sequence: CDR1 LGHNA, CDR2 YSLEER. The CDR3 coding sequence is TGCGCCAGCAGAGCAGAGCAGGGCCTGAATTCACCCCTCCACTTT. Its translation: CASRAEQGLNSPLHF.

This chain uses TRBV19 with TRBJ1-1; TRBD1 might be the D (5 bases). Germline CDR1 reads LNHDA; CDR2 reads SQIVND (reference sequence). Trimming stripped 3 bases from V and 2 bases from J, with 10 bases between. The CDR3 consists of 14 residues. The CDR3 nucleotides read TGTGCCAGTAGTATCTCAGGGATCAACACTGAAGCTTTCTTT. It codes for CASSISGINTEAFF.

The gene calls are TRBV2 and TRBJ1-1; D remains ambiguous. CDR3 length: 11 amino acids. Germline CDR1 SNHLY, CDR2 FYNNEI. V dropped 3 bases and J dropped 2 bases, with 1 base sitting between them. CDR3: CASSDNTEAFF. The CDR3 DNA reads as TGTGCCAGCAGTGATAACACTGAAGCTTTCTTT.

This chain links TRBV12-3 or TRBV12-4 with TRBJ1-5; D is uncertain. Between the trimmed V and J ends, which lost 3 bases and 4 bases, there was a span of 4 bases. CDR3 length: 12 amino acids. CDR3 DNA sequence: TGTGCCAGCAGTTTGTGGAATCAGCCCCAGCATTTT. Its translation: CASSLWNQPQHF.

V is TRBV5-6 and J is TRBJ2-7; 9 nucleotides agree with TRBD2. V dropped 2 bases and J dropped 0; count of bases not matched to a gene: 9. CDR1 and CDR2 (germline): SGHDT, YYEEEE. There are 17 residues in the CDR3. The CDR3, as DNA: TGTGCCAGCAGCTTCAGGTCTAGCGGGGAAAGCTCCTACGAGCAGTACTTC. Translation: CASSFRSSGESSYEQYF.

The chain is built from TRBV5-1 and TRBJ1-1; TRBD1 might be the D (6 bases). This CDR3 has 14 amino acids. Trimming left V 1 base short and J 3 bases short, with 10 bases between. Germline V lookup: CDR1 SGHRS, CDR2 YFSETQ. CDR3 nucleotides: TGCGCCAGCAGCTTGATGGGGGCGGACACTGAAGCTTTCTTT. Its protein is CASSLMGADTEAFF.

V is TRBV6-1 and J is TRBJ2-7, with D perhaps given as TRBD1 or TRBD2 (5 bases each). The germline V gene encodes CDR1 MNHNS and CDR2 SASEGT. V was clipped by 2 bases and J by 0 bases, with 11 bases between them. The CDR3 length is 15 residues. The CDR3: CASSERSGSSYEQYF. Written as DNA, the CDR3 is TGTGCCAGCAGTGAAAGGTCAGGGAGCTCCTACGAGCAGTACTTC.